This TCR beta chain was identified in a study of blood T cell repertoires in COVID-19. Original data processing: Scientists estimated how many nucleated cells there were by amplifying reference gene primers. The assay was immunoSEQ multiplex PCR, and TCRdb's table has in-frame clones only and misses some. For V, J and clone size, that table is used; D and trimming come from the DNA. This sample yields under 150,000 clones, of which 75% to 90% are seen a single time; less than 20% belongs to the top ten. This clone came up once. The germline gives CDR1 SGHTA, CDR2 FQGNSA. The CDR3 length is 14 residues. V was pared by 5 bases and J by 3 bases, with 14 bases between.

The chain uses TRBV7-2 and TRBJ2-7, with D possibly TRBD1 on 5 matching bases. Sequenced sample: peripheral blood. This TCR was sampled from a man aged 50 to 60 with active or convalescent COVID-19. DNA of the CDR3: TGTGCCAGCAGCGCCACTCGACAGATCTACGAGCAGTACTTC. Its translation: CASSATRQIYEQYF.